This TCR beta chain emerged from a study of cytomegalovirus exposure and HLA in healthy donors. PCR amplification relied on 60 Vbeta primers (plus 13 Jbeta primers). The data were produced by immunoSEQ multiplex PCR, yet TCRdb's version contains in-frame clones alone and is incomplete. Here the sample spans around 120,000 clones, roughly 65% being singletons. The sequence was collected from a man between 35 and 55 years old in good health and CMV-seropositive. The sample was PBMCs.

CDR3 loop: CASSPLASSGKLFF. The CDR3, as DNA: TGCGCCAGCAGCCCCCTCGCGAGTTCCGGAAAACTGTTTTTT. J is TRBJ1-4 and V is TRBV5-1, with D hard to call. The CDR3 has 14 residues. CDR1 SGHRS and CDR2 YFSETQ come from the germline V gene. Trimming removed 4 bases from V and 10 bases from J, with 17 bases in between.